The next 28 T cell receptor beta chains were all read from a single sample in a study of glioma-infiltrating T cells after dendritic cell vaccination. Sample time point: after dendritic cell vaccination, including at tumor progression/relapse. TCRdb's copy holds only in-frame clones and misses some; the assay was immunoSEQ multiplex PCR. The repertoire holds roughly 80,000 clones, with around 87% as singletons. The sample consisted of blood, taken after dendritic cell vaccination. These receptors originate from a human donor with glioblastoma.

The CDR3: CASSLTGGETQYF. In DNA, the CDR3 is TGCGCCAGCAGCTTGACAGGGGGAGAGACCCAGTACTTC. The chain carries TRBV5-1 and TRBJ2-5, with TRBD1 identical over 8 bases. This CDR3 contains 13 residues. In germline, CDR1 is SGHRS, CDR2 YFSETQ. V trimming: 1 base; J trimming: 4 bases; junction bases outside the gene matches: 0.

The chain combines TRBV10-3 with TRBJ2-5, with 14 bases lining up with TRBD2. Near its end, the DNA agrees better with TRBJ2-7, so the J call may be wrong. Germline CDR1 is ENHRY and CDR2 is SYGVKD. The length of the CDR3 is 16 residues. CDR3 sequence (DNA): TGTGCCATCAGAGGACTAGCGGGGGGCGATTCCTACGAGCAGTACTTC. Amino acid sequence: CAIRGLAGGDSYEQYF.

The chain employs TRBV29-1 and TRBJ2-2; 9 bases are shared with TRBD2. From germline, CDR1 is SQVTM and CDR2 ANQGSEA. V lost 6 bases, J lost 4 bases, and 9 bases stayed unmatched. The CDR3 is made up of 15 amino acids. In nucleotides, the CDR3 is TGCAGCGTCCAGGGGCTAGCGGGGATCACCGGGGAGCTGTTTTTT. This encodes CSVQGLAGITGELFF.

The chain links TRBV5-4 to TRBJ1-2; TRBD1 is a possible D gene (6 bases). The V end lost 3 bases, the J end lost 8 bases, and 20 bases lay between the germline ends. Germline V gene lookup returns CDR1 SGHNT and CDR2 YYREEE (reference sequence). CDR3 length: 15 amino acids. The CDR3 DNA reads as TGTGCCAGCAGCTGGGGGGGCGCAGGGTCATCCGGCTACACCTTC. This gives the protein CASSWGGAGSSGYTF. Filled out from reference TRBV5-4 and TRBJ1-2, the complete variable domain reads ETGVTQSPTHLIKTRGQQVTLRCSSQSGHNTVSWYQQALGQGPQFIFQYYREEENGRGNFPPRFSGLQFPNYSSELNVNALELDDSALYLCASSWGGAGSSGYTFGSGTRLTVV.

This clone has a handful of counts. The chain employs TRBV7-5 and TRBJ1-3; the table names TRBD1, a call not compared with the DNA. TRBV7-5 is an annotated pseudogene. This CDR3 comprises 14 residues. For the CDR3, the DNA is TGTGTCAGAAGCTTAACACAGTCTGGAAACACCATATATTTT. This sequence encodes CVRSLTQSGNTIYF.

The CDR3, as DNA: TGTGCCAGCAGTGTGGCTTACATGAACACTGAAGCTTTCTTT. It codes for CASSVAYMNTEAFF. The chain employs TRBV2 and TRBJ1-1; D gene ambiguous. The CDR3 contains 14 residues. V lost 4 bases, J lost 0 bases, and 9 bases lay in between. The germline gives CDR1 SNHLY, CDR2 FYNNEI.

In its sample, this clone was seen a few times. The V and J genes are TRBV19 and TRBJ1-2; 8 bases match TRBD1. Per germline, CDR1 LNHDA and CDR2 SQIVND (reference sequence). The CDR3 extends over 12 amino acids. The V segment lost 5 bases and the J segment 4 bases; nucleotides outside the gene matches: 0. The CDR3 region is CASSDRGYGYTF. CDR3 bases: TGTGCCAGTAGTGACAGGGGCTATGGCTACACCTTC.

V is TRBV5-1 and J is TRBJ1-1; no firm D call. With 4 bases removed from V and 0 bases from J, the gap between germline ends came to 22 bases. Germline V lookup: CDR1 SGHRS, CDR2 YFSETQ. The CDR3 totals 18 residues. The CDR3 DNA follows: TGCGCCAGCAGCGCCCTGCCCGTGGGCCGCGGGATGAACACTGAAGCTTTCTTT. Translating it yields CASSALPVGRGMNTEAFF.

J is TRBJ1-2 and V is TRBV11-3; the match to TRBD1 covers 7 bases. Per germline, CDR1 SGHNT and CDR2 YENEEA. V lost 4 bases and J lost 3; bases outside the gene matches: 8. The CDR3 sequence is 15 residues long. The DNA for the CDR3 is TGTGCCAGCAGCTCCAAGGGGGCGGGTGACTATGGCTACACCTTC. Its translation is CASSSKGAGDYGYTF.

This clone appeared a few times. This chain connects TRBV19 to TRBJ1-2, with unresolved D. This CDR3 spans 13 amino acids. In germline, CDR1 is LNHDA, CDR2 SQIVND (reference sequence). Trimming pared 3 bases from V and 4 bases from J, leaving 9 bases between. The CDR3 region is CASSIDKSYGYTF. As DNA, the CDR3 is TGTGCCAGTAGTATCGACAAATCCTATGGCTACACCTTC.

This clone was found a few times. The chain is built from TRBV4-1 and TRBJ2-7; 10 bases align to TRBD1. The V gene's germline CDR1 is MGHRA and CDR2 YSYEKL. V gave up 5 bases and J gave up 7 bases; unmatched junction bases: 11. This CDR3 region has 15 residues. This CDR3 is CASSYPGQGLGEQYF. CDR3 nucleotides: TGCGCCAGCAGCTACCCGGGACAGGGGCTGGGTGAGCAGTACTTC.

V is TRBV5-4 and J is TRBJ2-2; perhaps TRBD2 as D (5 bases). The CDR3 runs 12 residues. The V gene lost 4 bases and the J gene lost 13 bases, with 14 bases spanning the gap. Germline loops: CDR1 SGHNT, CDR2 YYREEE (reference sequence). For the CDR3, the DNA is TGTGCCAGCAGCCCGGACTCCTCCGGGCTGTTTTTT. Translating gives CASSPDSSGLFF.

V gene TRBV11-2 combines with J gene TRBJ2-7; D call uncertain. Germline V CDR1 and CDR2: SGHAT, FQNNGV. Trimming removed 1 base at V and 13 bases at J, with 11 bases between. The CDR3 has 11 residues. The chain's CDR3 is CASSLAAAPYF. CDR3 DNA: TGTGCCAGCAGCTTAGCCGCGGCCCCCTACTTC. Based on the CDR3 plus reference TRBV11-2 and TRBJ2-7, the full variable domain is EAGVAQSPRYKIIEKRQSVAFWCNPISGHATLYWYQQILGQGPKLLIQFQNNGVVDDSQLPKDRFSAERLKGVDSTLKIQPAKLEDSAVYLCASSLAAAPYFGPGTRLTVT.

The count of this clone is one. Here the CDR3 reads CASSQEGPGYEQYF. The CDR3 coding sequence is TGCGCCAGCAGCCAAGAGGGCCCGGGATACGAGCAGTACTTC. The chain employs TRBV4-1 and TRBJ2-7; D is perhaps TRBD2 (5 bases). V lost 0 bases, J lost 4 bases, and 10 bases lay in between. Germline CDR1 and CDR2: MGHRA and YSYEKL. The CDR3 has 14 amino acids.

J is TRBJ2-1 and V is TRBV18; 12 bases map to TRBD2. In germline, CDR1 is KGHSH, CDR2 LQKENI. The CDR3 is 15 amino acids. V shed 4 bases and J 9 bases; nucleotides not matched to a gene: 7. The chain's CDR3 is CASSLARLAGVEQFF. In DNA, the CDR3 is TGTGCCAGCTCACTCGCTCGACTAGCGGGAGTTGAGCAGTTCTTC.

This chain joins TRBV28 and TRBJ1-2, with D perhaps TRBD1 (6 bases). CDR3 length: 13 residues. Trimming left V 5 bases short and J 9 bases short, with 16 bases between. The germline V gene encodes CDR1 MDHEN and CDR2 SYDVKM. The CDR3 is CASSPLQGNSYTF. CDR3 DNA sequence: TGTGCCAGCAGTCCTTTACAGGGAAACAGCTACACCTTC.

The V gene is TRBV15, the J gene TRBJ1-1, with D uncertain. Germline loops: CDR1 LNHNV, CDR2 YYDKDF (reference sequence). The CDR3 has 13 residues. The V gene lost 5 bases and the J gene lost 1 base, with 8 bases spanning the gap. The CDR3 nucleotides are TGTGCCACCAGCGGTAGACAGAACACTGAAGCTTTCTTT. Its protein is CATSGRQNTEAFF.

The rearrangement uses TRBV7-8 and TRBJ2-7, with 7 bases aligning to TRBD1. The length of the CDR3 is 17 residues. Germline loops: CDR1 SGHVS, CDR2 FQNEAQ. Trimming took 0 bases from V and 5 from J; bases not matched to a gene: 13. The CDR3 DNA reads as TGTGCCAGCAGCTTAGCGAAGGGAGACAGGGTACGAAACGAGCAGTACTTC. Translation: CASSLAKGDRVRNEQYF.

This clone occurred once. V is TRBV19 and J is TRBJ2-5; TRBD1 agrees at 9 bases. Germline V gene data show CDR1 as LNHDA and CDR2 as SQIVND (reference sequence). V trimming: 3 bases; J trimming: 2 bases; junction bases outside the gene matches: 4. The CDR3 spans 15 residues. The CDR3 DNA reads as TGTGCCAGTAGTATGGGACAGGGATGGCAAGAGACCCAGTACTTC. It encodes CASSMGQGWQETQYF.

The rearrangement uses TRBV28 and TRBJ2-6; D is ambiguous. This CDR3 is 18 amino acids long. The V end was cut by 1 base, the J end by 0 bases, with 13 bases between. The germline gives CDR1 MDHEN, CDR2 SYDVKM. CDR3 bases: TGTGCCAGCAGTTTATTGGGCCAGGTGAGCTCTGGGGCCAACGTCCTGACTTTC. This codes for CASSLLGQVSSGANVLTF. Based on the CDR3 plus reference TRBV28 and TRBJ2-6, the full variable domain is DVKVTQSSRYLVKRTGEKVFLECVQDMDHENMFWYRQDPGLGLRLIYFSYDVKMKEKGDIPEGYSVSREKKERFSLILESASTNQTSMYLCASSLLGQVSSGANVLTFGAGSRLTVL.

The chain uses TRBV10-3 and TRBJ1-4, with a possible D match to TRBD1 (5 bases). The CDR3 has 16 amino acids. CDR1 and CDR2 (germline): ENHRY, SYGVKD. V was shortened by 3 bases and J by 6 bases, with 17 bases between the two germline ends. The CDR3 DNA follows: TGTGCCATCAGTGACCCCGCCGGGGGGATTGATGAAAAACTGTTTTTT. Encoded protein: CAISDPAGGIDEKLFF.

J is TRBJ2-7 and V is TRBV6-5; 8 nucleotides agree with TRBD1. Unmatched junction bases numbered 4, after V lost 6 bases and J lost 3 bases. The CDR3 is made up of 13 amino acids. Germline V lookup: CDR1 MNHEY, CDR2 SVGAGI. As DNA, the CDR3 is TGTGCCAGCAGCCTGGGACAGGTCTACGAGCAGTACTTC. Translating gives CASSLGQVYEQYF.

The gene calls are TRBV7-6 and TRBJ2-2; 7 positions agree with TRBD1. CDR1 and CDR2 (germline): SGHVS, FNYEAQ. After removal of 6 bases from V and 4 bases from J, the junction contained 11 bases not matched to a gene. The CDR3 is 16 amino acids. CDR3 coding DNA: TGTGCCAGCAGACCCGGGACAGCCTCGAGCACCGGGGAGCTGTTTTTT. Amino acids: CASRPGTASSTGELFF.

The rearrangement joins TRBV11-3 to TRBJ2-3; 11 nucleotides align to TRBD2. V lost 8 bases and J lost 0; bases outside the gene matches: 4. Germline V gene lookup returns CDR1 SGHNT and CDR2 YENEEA. This CDR3 contains 15 residues. The CDR3 is CASQLAGVSTDTQYF. In DNA, the CDR3 is TGTGCCAGCCAACTAGCGGGAGTAAGCACAGATACGCAGTATTTT.

The chain carries TRBV5-4 and TRBJ2-7, with TRBD1 matching 10 bases. The V gene's germline CDR1 is SGHNT and CDR2 YYREEE (reference sequence). This CDR3 is 14 amino acids long. V lost 4 bases to trimming and J lost 4 bases; unmatched junction nucleotides: 5. The CDR3 here is CASSGGGQGYEQYF. CDR3 coding DNA: TGTGCCAGCAGCGGGGGGGGACAGGGGTACGAGCAGTACTTC.

This chain uses TRBV7-9 with TRBJ1-4, with D unresolved. V shed 4 bases and J shed 8 bases, with 14 bases lying between them. The CDR3 runs 14 residues. CDR1 and CDR2 from the germline V gene are SEHNR and FQNEAQ (reference sequence). CDR3 coding DNA: TGTGCCAGCAGCTCGACGGCGCCGGGAGAAAAACTGTTTTTT. Encoded protein: CASSSTAPGEKLFF.

The chain employs TRBV18 and TRBJ2-3; 7 nucleotides agree with TRBD2. In germline, CDR1 is KGHSH, CDR2 LQKENI. CDR3 length: 15 residues. V dropped 3 bases and J dropped 3; count of bases not matched to a gene: 6. The CDR3 region has the DNA TGTGCCAGCTCACCCGGCGCGGGAGAGACAGATACGCAGTATTTT. Its translation: CASSPGAGETDTQYF. Full variable domain (rest looked up from reference TRBV18 and TRBJ2-3): NAGVMQNPRHLVRRRGQEARLRCSPMKGHSHVYWYRQLPEEGLKFMVYLQKENIIDESGMPKERFSAEFPKEGPSILRIQQVVRGDSAAYFCASSPGAGETDTQYFGPGTRLTVL.

The chain recombines TRBV7-8 with TRBJ2-2, with TRBD2 as a possible D gene (6 bases). CDR1 is SGHVS and CDR2 is FQNEAQ in the germline V gene. Between the trimmed V and J ends, which lost 5 bases and 3 bases, there was a span of 22 bases. The CDR3 is 18 amino acids. Here the CDR3 DNA reads TGTGCCAGCAGCCGACAGTTATCGGGGGATTCCGACACCGGGGAGCTGTTTTTT. As protein: CASSRQLSGDSDTGELFF. The complete variable domain, with remaining parts taken from reference TRBV7-8 and TRBJ2-2, reads GAGVSQSPRYKVAKRGQDVALRCDPISGHVSLFWYQQALGQGPEFLTYFQNEAQLDKSGLPSDRFFAERPEGSVSTLKIQRTQQEDSAVYLCASSRQLSGDSDTGELFFGEGSRLTVL.